What follows are 29 T cell receptor beta chains derived from one specimen sequenced in a study of T cells in Graves' hyperthyroidism and ophthalmopathy. The CDR3 regions of TCR beta were amplified from RNA transcripts. The TCR CDR3 first-round RT-PCR relied on the HTBI primer set. In TCRdb, the multiplex PCR reads were re-called with MiXCR into one record per CDR3 protein. The sample contains 45,000 to 75,000 distinct CDR3 sequences, just under 50% of which appear only once. Sequenced input: blood. These receptors came from a woman aged 25 to 39 with Graves' ophthalmopathy.

As regards this clonotype: Given the absence of the conserved phenylalanine or tryptophan at the CDR3 end, a read error is likely. Because the CDR3's place on the DNA is in doubt, the DNA is left out and the CDR3 is given as listed by TCRdb. The rearrangement joins TRBV5-1 to TRBJ2-3; the DNA was not compared with TRBD1, the D call given in the table. From its first to its last residue, the CDR3 has 14 amino acids. Germline CDR1 reads SGHRS; CDR2 reads YFSETQ. CDR3: CASSLTGSTDTQYL.

The V gene is TRBV20-1, the J gene TRBJ2-7, with TRBD1 matching 7 bases. Germline V gives CDR1 DFQATT, CDR2 SNEGSKA (reference sequence). V lost 6 bases to trimming and J lost 6 bases; unmatched junction nucleotides: 5. The CDR3 is 11 amino acids. The CDR3 reads CSARTGVEQYF. In nucleotides, the CDR3 is TGCAGTGCCAGAACAGGGGTCGAGCAGTACTTC.

As concerns this clonotype: Since a much larger clone is just one base distant, this may be a read error. DNA for the CDR3: TGTGCCAGCCGTATAGCGGGAGGGAACAATGAGCAGTTCTTC. Its protein product is CASRIAGGNNEQFF. The chain has TRBV21-1 and TRBJ2-1; TRBD2 reflects the table's D call only, with no check against the DNA. TRBV21-1 is termed a pseudogene. The CDR3 contains 14 residues.

The rearrangement joins TRBV2 to TRBJ2-1; D is uncertain. The CDR3 has 11 amino acids. CDR1 SNHLY and CDR2 FYNNEI come from the germline V gene. V lost 8 bases, J lost 2 bases, and 4 bases lay in between. The CDR3 DNA reads as TGTGCCAGCGCCCCCTACAATGAGCAGTTCTTC. Amino acid sequence: CASAPYNEQFF.

The chain carries TRBV6-6 and TRBJ1-1; no firm D call. The CDR3 contains 14 residues. Trimming removed 0 bases at V and 1 base at J, with 6 bases between. Germline CDR1 reads MNHNY; CDR2 reads SVGAGI (reference sequence). CDR3: CASSYSRGNTEAFF. The CDR3 DNA reads as TGTGCCAGCAGTTACTCGCGCGGGAACACTGAAGCTTTCTTT.

This clonotype was found once. V and J are TRBV2 and TRBJ2-1; the match to TRBD1 covers 12 bases. This CDR3 has 14 amino acids. From germline, CDR1 is SNHLY and CDR2 FYNNEI. V shed 11 bases, J shed 2 bases, and the junction held 4 bases outside the gene matches. CDR3 in DNA: TGTGCCTCGGGACAGGGGGCAGCCTACAATGAGCAGTTCTTC. It codes for CASGQGAAYNEQFF.

V and J are TRBV5-1 and TRBJ2-1; TRBD1 might be the D (6 bases). The germline CDR1 and CDR2 sequences are SGHRS and YFSETQ. The CDR3 loop spans 15 amino acids. The V end lost 1 base, the J end lost 8 bases, and 16 bases lay between the germline ends. In DNA, the CDR3 is TGCGCCAGCAGCTTGAACGGGCAGGGGACCCATGAGCAGTTCTTC. Protein: CASSLNGQGTHEQFF.

Many counts were recorded for this clonotype. The chain employs TRBV5-1 and TRBJ2-2; 8 bases agree with TRBD2. J was trimmed by 6 bases and V by 4 bases; bases with no gene match: 14. The germline CDR1 and CDR2 sequences are SGHRS and YFSETQ. This CDR3 spans 17 amino acids. The CDR3 sequence: CASSESSGGRFAGELFF. Written as DNA, the CDR3 is TGCGCCAGCAGCGAATCCTCTGGCGGGAGGTTCGCCGGGGAGCTGTTTTTT.

This clonotype was seen ten or more times. The V and J genes are TRBV4-1 and TRBJ2-1, with D possibly TRBD1 on 5 matching bases. There are 18 residues in the CDR3. Germline lookup yields CDR1 MGHRA and CDR2 YSYEKL. V was shortened by 2 bases and J by 0 bases, with 17 bases between the two germline ends. The CDR3 spells CASSQIDMGLSSYNEQFF. The CDR3 nucleotides read TGCGCCAGCAGCCAAATCGATATGGGGCTGAGCTCCTACAATGAGCAGTTCTTC.

This chain connects TRBV7-9 to TRBJ1-2; no firm D call. V lost 2 bases, J lost 1 base, and 14 bases lay in between. This CDR3 comprises 16 residues. CDR1 and CDR2 from the germline V gene are SEHNR and FQNEAQ (reference sequence). This CDR3 is CASSLSAGAFNYGYTF. The DNA for the CDR3 is TGTGCCAGCAGCTTATCAGCGGGAGCCTTTAACTATGGCTACACCTTC.

This clonotype showed up many times. This rearrangement joins TRBV7-3 to TRBJ2-7, with 10 bases aligning to TRBD2. Germline V gene lookup returns CDR1 SGHTA and CDR2 FQGTGA. The junction had 11 bases not matched to a gene; V was cut back by 5 bases and J by 7 bases. This CDR3 has 15 amino acids. The CDR3 loop reads CASSQVLAGVEEQYF. As DNA, the CDR3 is TGTGCCAGCAGCCAAGTCCTAGCGGGAGTAGAAGAGCAGTACTTC.

This clonotype was seen many times. This chain uses TRBV5-1 with TRBJ2-5; 8 nucleotides align to TRBD2. The CDR3 is 15 residues long. The junction had 7 bases not matched to a gene; V was cut back by 1 base and J by 5 bases. Germline CDR1 reads SGHRS; CDR2 reads YFSETQ. CDR3 region: CASSLSLAGLETQYF. The CDR3 DNA sequence: TGCGCCAGCAGCTTGAGCTTAGCGGGATTGGAGACCCAGTACTTC. The full variable domain, completed using reference TRBV5-1 and TRBJ2-5, is KAGVTQTPRYLIKTRGQQVTLSCSPISGHRSVSWYQQTPGQGLQFLFEYFSETQRNKGNFPGRFSGRQFSNSRSEMNVSTLELGDSALYLCASSLSLAGLETQYFGPGTRLLVL.

J is TRBJ1-5 and V is TRBV7-3, with D unclear. The CDR3 covers 13 residues. Trimming shortened V by 5 bases and J by 4 bases, and 9 bases separated the two germline ends. Germline V gene sequence: CDR1 SGHTA, CDR2 FQGTGA. The CDR3 region has the DNA TGTGCCAGCAGCCATGGTGGAAATCAGCCCCAGCATTTT. Its translation is CASSHGGNQPQHF. Drawing the rest from reference TRBV7-3 and TRBJ1-5, the complete variable domain is GAGVSQTPSNKVTEKGKYVELRCDPISGHTALYWYRQSLGQGPEFLIYFQGTGAADDSGLPNDRFFAVRPEGSVSTLKIQRTERGDSAVYLCASSHGGNQPQHFGDGTRLSIL.

The chain uses TRBV5-4 and TRBJ2-5; 7 positions agree with TRBD2. The CDR3 covers 16 residues. V was pared by 4 bases and J by 6 bases, with 15 bases of the junction left unmatched. Germline values: CDR1 SGHNT, CDR2 YYREEE (reference sequence). CDR3 sequence (DNA): TGTGCCAGCAGCCGACACCAGGGAGGGCCGGGAAAGACCCAGTACTTC. Residues: CASSRHQGGPGKTQYF.

The V gene is TRBV24-1, the J gene TRBJ2-1; 8 bases fit TRBD1. This CDR3 is built from 14 residues. The germline V gene encodes CDR1 KGHDR and CDR2 SFDVKD. V lost 7 bases to trimming and J lost 8 bases; unmatched junction nucleotides: 9. DNA for the CDR3: TGTGCCACCAGCGCGCGACAGGGGATCGATGAGCAGTTCTTC. This codes for CATSARQGIDEQFF.

This clonotype occurred a few times. J is TRBJ2-7 and V is TRBV10-1; weak D call: TRBD1 (5 bases). The CDR3 sequence is 13 residues long. V was pared by 8 bases and J by 5 bases, with 16 bases between. Germline assignment: CDR1 WNHNN and CDR2 SYGVQD (reference sequence). CDR3 coding DNA: TGCGCCAGCGGCCGCCAGGACAACGACGAGCAGTACTTC. This sequence encodes CASGRQDNDEQYF.

This clonotype was detected ten times or more. This chain links TRBV28 with TRBJ2-1; 7 bases line up with TRBD1. With V trimmed by 5 bases and J by 2 bases, 6 bases remained unmatched. Looked up from germline, CDR1 is MDHEN and CDR2 is SYDVKM. The CDR3 has 15 residues. For the CDR3, the DNA is TGTGCCAGCAGTAAACGACAGGGCCCCTACAATGAGCAGTTCTTC. Translation: CASSKRQGPYNEQFF.

V and J are TRBV10-3 and TRBJ1-1; D perhaps matches TRBD1 (6 bases). The CDR3 runs to 14 residues. The germline V gene has CDR1 ENHRY and CDR2 SYGVKD. The V end lost 6 bases, the J end lost 7 bases, and 18 bases lay between the germline ends. CDR3 nucleotide sequence: TGTGCCATCAGGGACAAAGACAGGTACAATGAAGCTTTCTTT. Translation: CAIRDKDRYNEAFF.

The chain links TRBV2 to TRBJ1-2, with a possible D match to TRBD1 (6 bases). V was trimmed by 4 bases and J by 6 bases, leaving 9 bases between them. Germline V gives CDR1 SNHLY, CDR2 FYNNEI. The CDR3 totals 12 residues. CDR3 nucleotide sequence: TGTGCCAGCAGTGTGTCAGGGGATGGCTACACCTTC. Translating it yields CASSVSGDGYTF.

This clonotype was seen ten or more times. The chain has TRBV20-1 and TRBJ1-4; weak D call: TRBD1 (6 bases). Germline CDR1 and CDR2: DFQATT and SNEGSKA (reference sequence). The CDR3 is 15 residues long. V was shortened by 1 base and J by 4 bases, with 13 bases between the two germline ends. CDR3 in amino acids: CSARVPGALNEKLFF. The CDR3 nucleotides are TGCAGTGCTAGAGTCCCGGGGGCCCTTAATGAAAAACTGTTTTTT.

V and J are TRBV2 and TRBJ2-1, with D perhaps TRBD1 (5 bases). Germline-derived CDR1 and CDR2 are SNHLY and FYNNEI. V was pared by 6 bases and J by 5 bases, with 11 bases between. This CDR3 comprises 13 residues. CDR3 in DNA: TGTGCCAGCAGCGTACAGGTAAACAATGAGCAGTTCTTC. It translates to CASSVQVNNEQFF.

This clonotype was picked up many times. A read error may be the cause here, since a much bigger clone is one base away. Because it lacks the conserved phenylalanine or tryptophan at the end, this CDR3 is likely a read error. V and J are TRBV7-2 and TRBJ2-7; TRBD2 agrees at 8 bases. The trim removed 5 bases at V and 2 bases at J, leaving 8 bases unmatched. The germline V gene has CDR1 SGHTA and CDR2 FQGNSA. The CDR3 is made up of 15 amino acids. The CDR3 region has the DNA TGTGCCAGCAGCGAAAGCGGGGGACCTACCTACGAGCAGTACTCC. Its protein is CASSESGGPTYEQYS.

On this clonotype: This could be a read error, since a much larger clone is one nucleotide away. Because it lacks the conserved phenylalanine or tryptophan at the end, this CDR3 is likely a read error. The chain joins TRBV28 to TRBJ2-6; 8 bases line up with TRBD2. The length of the CDR3 is 14 residues. The J segment lost 0 bases and the V segment lost 10 bases, leaving 2 bases of the junction unmatched. CDR1 MDHEN and CDR2 SYDVKM come from the germline V gene. This CDR3 reads CAIAGGSGANVLTY. The CDR3 region has the DNA TGTGCCATCGCGGGGGGCTCTGGGGCCAACGTCCTGACTTAC.

This clonotype was seen a handful of times. The chain uses TRBV20-1 and TRBJ2-1; D may be TRBD1 (6 bases). Germline CDR1 and CDR2: DFQATT and SNEGSKA (reference sequence). The CDR3 is 13 residues long. The V end lost 2 bases, the J end lost 9 bases, and 14 bases lay between the germline ends. CDR3 in DNA: TGCAGTGCTAGACAGGGGATCAACACTGAGCAGTTCTTC. It codes for CSARQGINTEQFF.

On this clonotype itself: A much larger clone differs from this one at a single base, so this may be a read error. The chain combines TRBV6-1 with TRBJ2-2; D not resolved. This CDR3 has 18 residues. V gave up 2 bases and J gave up 8 bases, with 24 bases separating them. Germline values: CDR1 MNHNS, CDR2 SASEGT. Here the CDR3 DNA reads TGTGCCAGCAGTGAACGATTCAACCCCCTCCAAACACCGGGGGAGCTGTTTTTT. Its protein is CASSERFNPLQTPGELFF.

This clonotype was seen ten or more times. The chain combines TRBV11-2 with TRBJ2-3; a weak D match, TRBD1 (5 bases). The CDR3 is 16 amino acids. Trimming cost V 4 bases and J 8 bases, with 22 bases left between them. Germline V CDR1 and CDR2: SGHAT, FQNNGV. DNA of the CDR3: TGTGCCAGCAGCTCTAACACGCAGGGCCCGGTGGGTACGCAGTATTTT. Translated, it gives CASSSNTQGPVGTQYF.

J is TRBJ2-5 and V is TRBV12-3 or TRBV12-4; TRBD2 aligns across 8 bases. The CDR3 totals 14 residues. V lost 6 bases and J lost 5; bases outside the gene matches: 8. Written as DNA, the CDR3 is TGTGCCAGCAGATCACCGGGACTAGATGAGACCCAGTACTTC. Amino acid sequence: CASRSPGLDETQYF.

On this clonotype: This likely comes from a read error, as the CDR3 has no conserved phenylalanine or tryptophan at its end. The chain couples TRBV11-2 to TRBJ1-4; TRBD1 might be the D (6 bases). The ends were cut back, 0 bases at V and 8 bases at J, with 13 bases in the middle. This CDR3 contains 15 residues. Looked up from germline, CDR1 is SGHAT and CDR2 is FQNNGV. CDR3 coding DNA: TGTGCCAGCAGCTTAGATGTACACGACAGGGAAAAACTGTTTCTT. This codes for CASSLDVHDREKLFL.

J is TRBJ2-1 and V is TRBV5-4; either TRBD1 or TRBD2 may supply D (6 bases each). The V gene lost 5 bases and the J gene lost 9 bases, with 15 bases spanning the gap. The CDR3 loop spans 13 amino acids. CDR1 and CDR2 (germline): SGHNT, YYREEE (reference sequence). The CDR3: CASRSNPGAEQFF. For the CDR3, the DNA is TGTGCCAGCAGGTCGAACCCGGGGGCTGAGCAGTTCTTC.